This T cell receptor beta chain emerged from a study of T cells after yellow fever vaccination. Study context: Fractions with few cells were prepared using SMART-Seq v4 Ultra Low Input.

Germline V gives CDR1 SGHRS, CDR2 YFSETQ. CDR3 length equals 13 residues. Trimming pared 2 bases from V and 6 bases from J, leaving 9 bases between. 5'RACE template switching added a universal primer site and UMIs to TCR cDNA. Each CDR3 protein is one row after TCRdb ran MiXCR on the 5' RACE reads. The data contain around 100,000 distinct CDR3 sequences, around 8% of them singletons. This clonotype has at least ten counts. Its target is not known. Whole-study results and caveats: FACS-sorted repertoires could contain abundant clonotypes contaminating from the bulk population. Peaking faster, on day 5 versus 15, the secondary response was nonetheless weaker.

This chain uses TRBV5-1 with TRBJ2-1; no definite D call. The source of this sequence is a man aged 25 to 40 who received the YFV17D yellow fever vaccine. The specimen was CD8+ T cells sorted from PBMCs, collected 45 days after the yellow fever booster vaccination. The DNA for the CDR3 is TGCGCCAGCAGCTTCGGGCTGGGCAATGAGCAGTTCTTC. Protein sequence: CASSFGLGNEQFF.